The 27 T cell receptor beta chains below come from one sample, sequenced in a study of monozygotic twins with inflammatory bowel disease (dated by TCRdb to the late 2010s). The library was obtained by 5' RACE. Sequencing took place on an Illumina HiSeq 2500. Reads reprocessed by TCRdb are summarized as one entry per CDR3 protein sequence, and DNA is absent. The data table for this sample lists hundreds of thousands of distinct CDR3 sequences. Approximately 2.4% of the sample is in the top ten clones. Sequencing was performed on blood. Receptors were obtained from a human donor with ulcerative colitis or Crohn's disease, or a healthy co-twin of an affected twin (not recorded which).

The chain recombines TRBV2 with TRBJ1-2. The CDR3 sequence is 13 residues long. The V gene's germline CDR1 is SNHLY and CDR2 FYNNEI. The CDR3: CASSAREGGGYTF.

The chain uses TRBV24-1 and TRBJ2-1. The CDR3 consists of 16 residues. Germline V gene sequence: CDR1 KGHDR, CDR2 SFDVKD. CDR3 amino acids: CATSDLGYSSYNEQFF.

The V and J genes are TRBV28 and TRBJ2-2; TCRdb picks TRBD1, but there is no DNA to check that call. The germline V gene encodes CDR1 MDHEN and CDR2 SYDVKM. The CDR3 covers 14 residues. Here the CDR3 reads CASSLWGEHGELFF.

This chain uses TRBV5-1 with TRBJ1-4. Germline lookup yields CDR1 SGHRS and CDR2 YFSETQ. This CDR3 comprises 14 residues. The CDR3 is CASGAGLANEKLFF.

The V call is TRBV21-1, the J call TRBJ2-3; TCRdb outputs TRBD1, but without DNA this stays unchecked. TRBV21-1 is an annotated pseudogene. This CDR3 comprises 19 residues. This CDR3 is CASRPTGSWGGVFTDTQYF.

The chain recombines TRBV5-1 with TRBJ2-3; TCRdb returns TRBD1, unconfirmable since there is no DNA. This CDR3 has 14 residues. The germline gives CDR1 SGHRS, CDR2 YFSETQ. CDR3 residues: CASSSSGALDTQYF.

V gene TRBV5-1 combines with J gene TRBJ2-7. From germline, CDR1 is SGHRS and CDR2 YFSETQ. The CDR3 loop spans 13 amino acids. The CDR3 loop reads CASSRGVAYEQYF.

The rearrangement uses TRBV3-1 and TRBJ2-2. The CDR3 is made up of 14 amino acids. Germline CDR1 reads LGHDT; CDR2 reads YNNKEL (reference sequence). CDR3 residues: CASSQRPNAGELFF.

V is TRBV19 and J is TRBJ2-1. The CDR3 contains 14 residues. From germline, CDR1 is LNHDA and CDR2 SQIVND (reference sequence). The CDR3 here is CASRYQTWYNEQFF.

V and J are TRBV11-2 and TRBJ2-7; TCRdb gives TRBD1 as the D gene, but with no DNA this cannot be confirmed. Per germline, CDR1 SGHAT and CDR2 FQNNGV. The CDR3 spans 14 residues. The CDR3 loop reads CASSSGTNIYEQYF.

This chain connects TRBV7-9 to TRBJ1-1; TCRdb proposes TRBD1, but this gene call is untestable without DNA. The CDR3 length is 15 residues. CDR1 SEHNR and CDR2 FQNEAQ come from the germline V gene (reference sequence). The CDR3 region is CASGERGPTNTEAFF.

The chain is built from TRBV4-2 and TRBJ2-7. Germline CDR1 and CDR2: LGHNA and YNFKEQ. CDR3 length: 16 residues. CDR3 residues: CASSQDYSDGSYEQYF.

The CDR3 reads CASSSWDSLREQFF. The rearrangement links TRBV27 to TRBJ2-1; TCRdb calls TRBD1, which cannot be checked without DNA. The CDR3 is 14 amino acids. The germline gives CDR1 MNHEY, CDR2 SMNVEV (reference sequence).

This rearrangement joins TRBV7-2 to TRBJ1-4; TCRdb picks TRBD1, but there is no DNA to check that call. Germline V CDR1 and CDR2: SGHTA, FQGNSA. This CDR3 contains 14 residues. Here the CDR3 reads CASSRTTTNEKLFF. The variable domain in full, completed from reference TRBV7-2 and TRBJ1-4, reads GAGVSQSPSNKVTEKGKDVELRCDPISGHTALYWYRQSLGQGLEFLIYFQGNSAPDKSGLPSDRFSAERTGGSVSTLTIQRTQQEDSAVYLCASSRTTTNEKLFFGSGTQLSVL.

The CDR3 loop reads CASSRGDFTDTQYF. The chain combines TRBV27 with TRBJ2-3; TCRdb's D gene call, TRBD2, goes unchecked for lack of DNA. The CDR3 has 14 amino acids. In germline, CDR1 is MNHEY, CDR2 SMNVEV (reference sequence).

This rearrangement joins TRBV28 to TRBJ2-7. In germline, CDR1 is MDHEN, CDR2 SYDVKM. The CDR3 covers 14 residues. The CDR3 region is CASSLSGPTYEQYF.

The chain combines TRBV29-1 with TRBJ1-4. Germline values: CDR1 SQVTM, CDR2 ANQGSEA. The CDR3 has 15 residues. CDR3 loop: CSVEASRVHNEKLFF.

CDR3 sequence: CASSLDSTNYGYTF. The chain has TRBV7-9 and TRBJ1-2. Germline V CDR1 and CDR2: SEHNR, FQNEAQ (reference sequence). The CDR3 totals 14 residues.

The chain employs TRBV20-1 and TRBJ1-5; TCRdb's D call, TRBD1, is unchecked because there is no DNA. This CDR3 is 14 amino acids long. Per the germline V gene, CDR1 is DFQATT and CDR2 is SNEGSKA (reference sequence). CDR3 protein: CSARQGAGNQPQHF.

The chain couples TRBV19 to TRBJ2-6. The CDR3 spans 16 residues. Germline V lookup: CDR1 LNHDA, CDR2 SQIVND (reference sequence). CDR3 protein: CASSDLRLSGANVLTF.

This rearrangement joins TRBV7-9 to TRBJ2-5; TCRdb calls TRBD1, which cannot be checked without DNA. Germline V gives CDR1 SEHNR, CDR2 FQNEAQ (reference sequence). CDR3 size: 15 residues. CDR3 sequence: CASSLPLTGVETQYF.

The J gene is TRBJ2-2, the V gene TRBV15; TCRdb indicates TRBD1, and absent DNA this call remains unverified. Germline loops: CDR1 LNHNV, CDR2 YYDKDF (reference sequence). CDR3 length equals 15 residues. CDR3 residues: CATSSPQGAEGELFF.

The CDR3 here is CASSLSFGQGSTEAFF. The chain employs TRBV7-9 and TRBJ1-1; TCRdb outputs TRBD1, but without DNA this stays unchecked. The CDR3 loop spans 16 amino acids. CDR1 SEHNR and CDR2 FQNEAQ come from the germline V gene (reference sequence).

The chain joins TRBV29-1 to TRBJ2-1; TCRdb's assignment of TRBD2 cannot be checked, as there is no DNA. The CDR3 covers 13 residues. Germline values: CDR1 SQVTM, CDR2 ANQGSEA. The CDR3 loop reads CSVERLLAGEQFF.

J is TRBJ2-5 and V is TRBV7-2; the TRBD1 assignment by TCRdb is unverifiable without DNA. The CDR3 runs 14 residues. Germline CDR1 reads SGHTA; CDR2 reads FQGNSA. The CDR3 loop reads CASSQGRAQETQYF.

The V gene is TRBV28, the J gene TRBJ2-5; without DNA, the TCRdb call of TRBD2 cannot be checked. The CDR3 is made up of 16 amino acids. The V gene's germline CDR1 is MDHEN and CDR2 SYDVKM. The CDR3 protein is CASSFGSGIGKETQYF.

The chain combines TRBV27 with TRBJ2-1. CDR1 is MNHEY, CDR2 SMNVEV, per germline (reference sequence). CDR3 length: 13 residues. This CDR3 reads CASSYILTGEQFF.